Presented here are 7 T cell receptor beta chains from one specimen sequenced in a study of T cell responses to AZD1222 COVID-19 vaccine (dated by TCRdb to the early 2020s). The label giving this sample's time point can be read as: baseline before first vaccination. Libraries were built with the immunoSEQ multiplex PCR assay. TCRdb obtained this table from immuneACCESS and retained in-frame rearrangements with V and J assigned. These tables miss some clones; where compared with another copy, unresolved V genes account for less than half of the shortfall, and the remainder is unexplained. The sample contains tens of thousands of clones, roughly four fifths of them found a single time. The top ten hold around 5.4% of the sample. Sequenced material: peripheral blood, taken on day 0 of AZD1222 vaccination. The source is an adult in good health.

The chain is built from TRBV30 and TRBJ2-1; weak D call: TRBD1 (6 bases). Germline CDR1 GTSNPN, CDR2 SVGIG (reference sequence). V was pared by 8 bases and J by 4 bases, with 15 bases between. This CDR3 spans 13 amino acids. CDR3 in amino acids: CAERGSEYNEQFF. CDR3 DNA: TGTGCCGAAAGGGGGTCGGAGTACAATGAGCAGTTCTTC.

This clone was seen more than once but under ten times. The CDR3 nucleotides read TGTGCCAGCAGCCTTGGGGGCCGGTACAATGAGCAGTTCTTC. It codes for CASSLGGRYNEQFF. The rearrangement uses TRBV3-1 (or the pseudogene TRBV3-2) and TRBJ2-1, with TRBD1 as a possible D gene (6 bases). The CDR3 consists of 14 residues. V lost 4 bases and J 4 bases, leaving 11 bases between the germline ends. CDR1 is LGHDT, CDR2 YNNKEL, per germline (reference sequence).

V is TRBV18 and J is TRBJ2-7; TRBD1 is a possible D gene (6 bases). The length of the CDR3 is 15 residues. Germline V gene sequence: CDR1 KGHSH, CDR2 LQKENI. V was pared by 1 base and J by 4 bases, with 14 bases between. The CDR3 here is CASSPQPGQSYEQYF. As DNA, the CDR3 is TGTGCCAGCTCACCACAACCGGGACAAAGTTACGAGCAGTACTTC.

CDR3: CASSQVLRGNQPQHF. In DNA form, the CDR3 reads TGCGCCAGCAGCCAAGTCCTCAGGGGGAATCAGCCCCAGCATTTT. This chain connects TRBV4-1 to TRBJ1-5; 7 bases are shared with TRBD1. This CDR3 spans 15 amino acids. The germline V gene encodes CDR1 MGHRA and CDR2 YSYEKL. The V gene end was trimmed by 1 base and the J gene end by 4 bases; junction bases not matched to a gene: 4.

This clone was seen only a few times. The rearrangement joins TRBV4-2 to TRBJ2-4, with 8 bases lining up with TRBD1. The CDR3 has 17 residues. The germline V gene has CDR1 LGHNA and CDR2 YNFKEQ. Trimming removed 3 bases from V and 5 bases from J; junction bases left unmatched: 12. DNA for the CDR3: TGTGCCAGCAGCCACGCCCAACAGGGGGGTGTAGAAAACATTCAGTACTTC. It codes for CASSHAQQGGVENIQYF.

The chain combines TRBV2 with TRBJ2-2; TRBD1 agrees at 9 bases. V shed 6 bases, J shed 5 bases, and the junction held 4 bases outside the gene matches. Germline V CDR1 and CDR2: SNHLY, FYNNEI. The CDR3 is made up of 14 amino acids. DNA of the CDR3: TGTGCCAGCAGGGGACAGGGAAGAACCGGGGAGCTGTTTTTT. It codes for CASRGQGRTGELFF.

The rearrangement joins TRBV6-5 to TRBJ2-3; TRBD1 or TRBD2 may be the D gene (5 bases each). This CDR3 comprises 15 residues. The V end lost 10 bases, the J end lost 0 bases, and 17 bases lay between the germline ends. CDR1 MNHEY and CDR2 SVGAGI come from the germline V gene. In nucleotides, the CDR3 is TGTGCCACCCGTCGGCCGGGGCCAAGCACAGATACGCAGTATTTT. It yields the protein CATRRPGPSTDTQYF.